The rows below give T cell receptor beta chains drawn from one sample of a study of CD8+ T cells in alopecia areata. Sequenced by immunoSEQ multiplex PCR; TCRdb stores in-frame clones only, minus some. This sample carries roughly 250,000 clones, about two thirds of them seen once, and the ten largest clones take under 1.5%. Sequenced here: CD4+ T cells sorted from blood, sampled at week 0. Receptors were obtained from a human donor with alopecia areata. The CDR3 runs from the conserved cysteine through the conserved F or W. Fields, in order: V gene, J gene, CDR3 protein.

TRBV14	TRBJ2-7	CASSQARYEQYF
TRBV7-3	TRBJ1-1	CASSLTVNTEAFF
TRBV29-1	TRBJ1-5	CSVAGTGGDQPQHF
TRBV30	TRBJ1-1	CAWRGGGTEAFF
TRBV5-1	TRBJ2-7	CASSSWTVNYEQYF
TRBV28	TRBJ2-7	CASYSSRLYEQYF
TRBV29-1	TRBJ1-3	CSAWDSGSGNTIYF
TRBV29-1	TRBJ2-2	CSVAKGGIYTGELFF
TRBV5-4	TRBJ1-2	CATKGQESFNYGYTF
TRBV9	TRBJ2-3	CASSRSRASTDTQYF
TRBV2	TRBJ1-1	CASRVTGLNTEAFF
TRBV29-1	TRBJ2-7	CSVNAGFEQYF
TRBV29-1	TRBJ2-7	CSAVGTGRTYEQYF